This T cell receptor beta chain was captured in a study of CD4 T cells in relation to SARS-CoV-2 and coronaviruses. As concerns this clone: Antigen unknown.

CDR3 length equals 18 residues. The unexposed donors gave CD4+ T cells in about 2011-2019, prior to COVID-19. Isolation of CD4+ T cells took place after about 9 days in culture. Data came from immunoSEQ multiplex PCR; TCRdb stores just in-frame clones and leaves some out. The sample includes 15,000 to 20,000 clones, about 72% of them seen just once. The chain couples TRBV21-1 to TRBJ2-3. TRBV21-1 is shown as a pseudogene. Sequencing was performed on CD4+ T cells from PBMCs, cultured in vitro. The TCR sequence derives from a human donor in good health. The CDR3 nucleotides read TGTGCCAGCAGCAAATTATTGGGGGATCGTACTAGCACAGATACGCAGTATTTT. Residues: CASSKLLGDRTSTDTQYF.